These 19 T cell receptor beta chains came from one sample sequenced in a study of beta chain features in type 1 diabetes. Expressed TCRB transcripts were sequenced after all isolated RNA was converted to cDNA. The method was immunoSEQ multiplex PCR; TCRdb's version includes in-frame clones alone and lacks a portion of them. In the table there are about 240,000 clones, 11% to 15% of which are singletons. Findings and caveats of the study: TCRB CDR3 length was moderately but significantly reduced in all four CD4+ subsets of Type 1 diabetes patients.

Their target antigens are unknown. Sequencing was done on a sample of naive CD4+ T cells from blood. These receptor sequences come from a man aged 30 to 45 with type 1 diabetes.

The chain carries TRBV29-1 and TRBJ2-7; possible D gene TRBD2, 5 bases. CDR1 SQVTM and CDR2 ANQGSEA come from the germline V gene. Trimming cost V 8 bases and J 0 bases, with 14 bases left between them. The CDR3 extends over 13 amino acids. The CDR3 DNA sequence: TGCAGCCCCCCCGGCGGGCCCTCCTACGAGCAGTACTTC. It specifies CSPPGGPSYEQYF.

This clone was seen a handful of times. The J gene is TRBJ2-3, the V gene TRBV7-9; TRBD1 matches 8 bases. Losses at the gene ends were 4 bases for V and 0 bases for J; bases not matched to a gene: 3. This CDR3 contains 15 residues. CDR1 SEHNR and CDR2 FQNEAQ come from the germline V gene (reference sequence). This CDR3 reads CASSSQGASTDTQYF. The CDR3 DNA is TGTGCCAGCAGCTCCCAGGGGGCTAGCACAGATACGCAGTATTTT.

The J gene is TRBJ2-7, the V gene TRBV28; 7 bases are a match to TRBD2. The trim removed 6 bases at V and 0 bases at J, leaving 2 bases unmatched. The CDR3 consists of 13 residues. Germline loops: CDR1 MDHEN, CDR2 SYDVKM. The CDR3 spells CASRGGSSYEQYF. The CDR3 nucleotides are TGTGCCAGCAGAGGCGGGAGCTCCTACGAGCAGTACTTC. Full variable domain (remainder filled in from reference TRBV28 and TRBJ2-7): DVKVTQSSRYLVKRTGEKVFLECVQDMDHENMFWYRQDPGLGLRLIYFSYDVKMKEKGDIPEGYSVSREKKERFSLILESASTNQTSMYLCASRGGSSYEQYFGPGTRLTVT.

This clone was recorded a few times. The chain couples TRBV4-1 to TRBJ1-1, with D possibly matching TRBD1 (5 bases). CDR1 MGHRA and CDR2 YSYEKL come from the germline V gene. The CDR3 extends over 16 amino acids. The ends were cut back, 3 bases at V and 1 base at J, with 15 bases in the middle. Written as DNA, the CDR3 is TGCGCCAGCAGCCAGGCCCACCTCAGGGCGAACACTGAAGCTTTCTTT. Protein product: CASSQAHLRANTEAFF.

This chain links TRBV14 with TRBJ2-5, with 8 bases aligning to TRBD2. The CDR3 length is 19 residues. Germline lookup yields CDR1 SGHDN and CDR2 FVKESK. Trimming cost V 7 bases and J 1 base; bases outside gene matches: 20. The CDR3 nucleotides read TGTGCCAGCATTATCTTGAACGGAGCGGGGGATGGGGCCCAAGAGACCCAGTACTTC. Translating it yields CASIILNGAGDGAQETQYF.

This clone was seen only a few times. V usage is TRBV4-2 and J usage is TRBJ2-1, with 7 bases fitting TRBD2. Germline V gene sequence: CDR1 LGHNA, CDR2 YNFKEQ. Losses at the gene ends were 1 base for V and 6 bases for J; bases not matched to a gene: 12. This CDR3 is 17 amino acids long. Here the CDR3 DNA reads TGTGCCAGCAGCCAAGGTGAAGGGGCGGGGGAGATCAATGAGCAGTTCTTC. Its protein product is CASSQGEGAGEINEQFF.

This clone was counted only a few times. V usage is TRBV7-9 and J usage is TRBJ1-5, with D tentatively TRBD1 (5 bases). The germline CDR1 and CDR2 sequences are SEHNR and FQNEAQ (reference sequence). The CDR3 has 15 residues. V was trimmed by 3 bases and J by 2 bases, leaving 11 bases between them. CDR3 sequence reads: CASSLAGLGNQPQHF. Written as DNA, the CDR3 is TGTGCCAGCAGCTTGGCAGGGTTGGGCAATCAGCCCCAGCATTTT.

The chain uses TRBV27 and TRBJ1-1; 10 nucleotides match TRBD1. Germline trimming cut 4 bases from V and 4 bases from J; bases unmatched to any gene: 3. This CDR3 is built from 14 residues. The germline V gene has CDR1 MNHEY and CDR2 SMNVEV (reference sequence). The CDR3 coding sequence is TGTGCCAGCAGTTGGCGGACAGGGGGCACTGAAGCTTTCTTT. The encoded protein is CASSWRTGGTEAFF.

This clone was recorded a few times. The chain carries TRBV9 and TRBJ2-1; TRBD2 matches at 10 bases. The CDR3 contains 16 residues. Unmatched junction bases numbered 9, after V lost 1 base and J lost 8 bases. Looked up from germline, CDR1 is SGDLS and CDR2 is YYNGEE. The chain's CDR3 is CASSVSSGSGVDEQFF. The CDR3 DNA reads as TGTGCCAGCAGCGTATCTAGCGGGAGTGGAGTCGATGAGCAGTTCTTC.

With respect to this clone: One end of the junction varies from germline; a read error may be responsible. The CDR3 DNA follows: TGCAGCGTCGAAGGGGACAGGGGTTACACTGAAGCTTTCTTT. This gives the protein CSVEGDRGYTEAFF. This sequence joins TRBV29-1 and TRBJ1-1, with 10 nucleotides matching TRBD1. This CDR3 has 14 amino acids. The V gene's germline CDR1 is SQVTM and CDR2 ANQGSEA.

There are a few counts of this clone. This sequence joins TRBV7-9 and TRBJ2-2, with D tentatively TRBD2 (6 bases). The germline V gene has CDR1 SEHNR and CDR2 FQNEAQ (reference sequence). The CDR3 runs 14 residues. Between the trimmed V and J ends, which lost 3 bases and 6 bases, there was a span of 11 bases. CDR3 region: CASSFLATAGELFF. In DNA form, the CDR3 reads TGTGCCAGCAGCTTCCTAGCGACTGCCGGGGAGCTGTTTTTT.

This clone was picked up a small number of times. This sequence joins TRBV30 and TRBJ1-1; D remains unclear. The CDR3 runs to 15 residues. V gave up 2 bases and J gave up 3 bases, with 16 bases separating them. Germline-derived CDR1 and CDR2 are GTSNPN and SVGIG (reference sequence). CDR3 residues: CAWSFQDLGYTEAFF. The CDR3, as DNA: TGTGCCTGGAGTTTCCAGGATTTGGGTTACACTGAAGCTTTCTTT.

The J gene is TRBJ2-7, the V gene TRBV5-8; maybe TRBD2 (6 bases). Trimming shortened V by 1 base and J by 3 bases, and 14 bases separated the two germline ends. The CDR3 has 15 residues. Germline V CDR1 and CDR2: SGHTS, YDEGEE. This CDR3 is CASSLSLGGVYEQYF. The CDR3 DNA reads TGTGCCAGCAGCTTGAGTTTGGGCGGGGTCTACGAGCAGTACTTC.

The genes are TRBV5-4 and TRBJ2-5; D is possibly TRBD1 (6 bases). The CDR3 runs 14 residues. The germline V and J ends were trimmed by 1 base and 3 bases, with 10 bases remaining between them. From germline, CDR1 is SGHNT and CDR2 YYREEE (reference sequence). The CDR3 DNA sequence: TGTGCCAGCAGCTTGAGTTACAGGGAAGAGACCCAGTACTTC. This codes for CASSLSYREETQYF.

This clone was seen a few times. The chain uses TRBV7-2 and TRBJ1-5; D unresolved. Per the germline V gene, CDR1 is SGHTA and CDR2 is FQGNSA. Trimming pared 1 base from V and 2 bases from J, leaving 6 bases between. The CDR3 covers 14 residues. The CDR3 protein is CASSLVAGNQPQHF. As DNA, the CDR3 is TGTGCCAGCAGCTTAGTGGCTGGCAATCAGCCCCAGCATTTT.

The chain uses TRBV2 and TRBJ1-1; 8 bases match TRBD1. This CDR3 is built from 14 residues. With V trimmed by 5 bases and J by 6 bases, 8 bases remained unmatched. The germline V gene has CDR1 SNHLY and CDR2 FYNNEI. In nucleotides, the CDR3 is TGTGCCAGCAGTTACGGACAGGGAAAAGCTGAAGCTTTCTTT. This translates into CASSYGQGKAEAFF. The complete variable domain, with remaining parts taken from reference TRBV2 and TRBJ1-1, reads EPEVTQTPSHQVTQMGQEVILRCVPISNHLYFYWYRQILGQKVEFLVSFYNNEISEKSEIFDDQFSVERPDGSNFTLKIRSTKLEDSAMYFCASSYGQGKAEAFFGQGTRLTVV.

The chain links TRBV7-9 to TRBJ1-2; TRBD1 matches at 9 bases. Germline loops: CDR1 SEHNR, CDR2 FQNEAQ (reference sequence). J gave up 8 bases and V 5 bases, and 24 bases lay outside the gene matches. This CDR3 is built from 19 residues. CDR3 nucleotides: TGTGCCAGCAGCGCTTACTACTCCCTCACGCACAGGGGGCTTAAGGGCTACACCTTC. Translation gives CASSAYYSLTHRGLKGYTF.

CDR3 protein: CASGLRLTISTDTQYF. DNA of the CDR3: TGTGCTAGTGGCCTGCGACTGACTATTAGCACAGATACGCAGTATTTT. This chain links TRBV12-5 with TRBJ2-3, with a tentative D call TRBD2 (5 bases). Per germline, CDR1 LGHNT and CDR2 FRNRAP. V was shortened by 6 bases and J by 0 bases, with 16 bases between the two germline ends. There are 16 residues in the CDR3.

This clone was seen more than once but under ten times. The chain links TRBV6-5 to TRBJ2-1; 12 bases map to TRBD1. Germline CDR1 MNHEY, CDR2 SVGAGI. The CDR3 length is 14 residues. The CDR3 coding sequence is TGTGGGTCCGGGACAGGGGGCCGCTACAATGAGCAGTTCTTC. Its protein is CGSGTGGRYNEQFF.